What follows are 30 T cell receptor beta chains derived from one specimen sequenced in a study of blood T cells in healthy people across ages. Combining a sample-barcoded 5' primer with a J-beta primer mix, a second PCR ran for 7 to 11 cycles. TCRdb re-derived calls from the 5' RACE reads in MiXCR, one entry per CDR3 protein. The sample consists of approximately 760,000 distinct CDR3 sequences, around a quarter of them appearing once. The data also belong to a second study, concerning T cells of mothers and their children.

Specimen: blood. These receptors came from a boy aged 5-17 years in good health.

The chain joins TRBV10-3 to TRBJ2-7; TRBD1 or TRBD2 may be the D gene (6 bases each). The germline gives CDR1 ENHRY, CDR2 SYGVKD. Trimming left V 6 bases short and J 0 bases short, with 12 bases between. The CDR3 sequence is 14 residues long. The CDR3, as DNA: TGTGCCATCAGGCGAGGGGGGACCTCCTACGAGCAGTACTTC. Translated: CAIRRGGTSYEQYF.

The chain combines TRBV6-5 with TRBJ2-3; a weak D match, TRBD2 (6 bases). V lost 7 bases and J 0 bases, leaving 11 bases between the germline ends. CDR1 is MNHEY, CDR2 SVGAGI, per germline. The CDR3 totals 14 residues. The CDR3 bases are TGTGCCAGCATGCGGGGCCTTAGCACAGATACGCAGTATTTT. Amino acids: CASMRGLSTDTQYF.

This clonotype showed up just a few times. The J gene is TRBJ1-1, the V gene TRBV3-1; D gene unclear. This CDR3 is 12 amino acids long. In germline, CDR1 is LGHDT, CDR2 YNNKEL (reference sequence). Trimming shortened V by 3 bases and J by 5 bases, and 7 bases separated the two germline ends. CDR3 coding DNA: TGTGCCAGCAGCCAGATTATGACTGAAGCTTTCTTT. Translated: CASSQIMTEAFF.

Here the CDR3 DNA reads TGTGCCAGCAGTTACTCTTGGCCCGGCGGCGGGGAGCTGTTTTTT. Protein: CASSYSWPGGGELFF. The chain carries TRBV6-2 or TRBV6-3 and TRBJ2-2; no firm D call. Germline-derived CDR1 and CDR2 are MNHEY and SVGEGT. CDR3 size: 15 residues. The germline V and J ends were trimmed by 0 bases and 7 bases, with 12 bases remaining between them.

This rearrangement joins TRBV4-1 to TRBJ1-1, with TRBD1 as a possible D gene (6 bases). Deletions cut 3 bases from V and 7 bases from J, with 15 bases between. The germline V gene has CDR1 MGHRA and CDR2 YSYEKL. This CDR3 is 14 amino acids long. The CDR3 nucleotides read TGCGCCAGCAGCCAGGCACTACAGGGACATGAAGCTTTCTTT. Translating gives CASSQALQGHEAFF.

The chain has TRBV13 and TRBJ2-1; D possibly corresponds to TRBD2 (6 bases). This CDR3 is 17 amino acids long. From germline, CDR1 is PRHDT and CDR2 FYEKMQ (reference sequence). The V and J ends lost 5 bases and 3 bases respectively, with 20 bases between them. The CDR3 DNA reads TGTGCCAGCAGCCCTTGGGGCTCGCGGGGAAACTACAATGAGCAGTTCTTC. Protein product: CASSPWGSRGNYNEQFF.

This clonotype occurred a few times. This sequence joins TRBV11-1 and TRBJ2-6; 8 nucleotides align to TRBD1. Germline CDR1 and CDR2: SGHAT and FQDESV (reference sequence). CDR3 length: 20 amino acids. V lost 2 bases to trimming and J lost 0 bases; unmatched junction nucleotides: 12. DNA for the CDR3: TGTGCCAGCAGCTTACGGCCCAGGGGGCCCTCCAGCTCTGGGGCCAACGTCCTGACTTTC. This sequence encodes CASSLRPRGPSSSGANVLTF.

This clonotype was detected only a few times. The chain uses TRBV5-4 and TRBJ2-5, with 12 positions matching TRBD1. The end of the DNA is better explained by TRBJ2-1, so the J call may be wrong. The CDR3 extends over 15 amino acids. Germline V gene data show CDR1 as SGHNT and CDR2 as YYREEE (reference sequence). In nucleotides, the CDR3 is TGTGCCAGCAGCCAGGGGGACAGGGGGCTTAATGAGCAGTTCTTC. As protein: CASSQGDRGLNEQFF.

This clonotype was seen more than once but under ten times. The chain combines TRBV4-2 with TRBJ2-3, with no clear D. V lost 0 bases to trimming and J lost 2 bases, with 18 bases between them. CDR1 and CDR2 from the germline V gene are LGHNA and YNFKEQ. This CDR3 spans 18 amino acids. CDR3 loop: CASSQEGPQVVDTDTQYF. The CDR3 bases are TGTGCCAGCAGCCAAGAGGGTCCCCAGGTGGTGGACACAGATACGCAGTATTTT.

This sequence joins TRBV19 and TRBJ2-3, with a weak D call TRBD2 (6 bases). The CDR3 consists of 14 residues. Deletions cut 7 bases from V and 2 bases from J, with 13 bases between. The germline gives CDR1 LNHDA, CDR2 SQIVND (reference sequence). CDR3 DNA: TGTGCCAGTACCCCACTAGCCAACACAGATACGCAGTATTTT. As protein: CASTPLANTDTQYF.

J is TRBJ2-3 and V is TRBV11-1, with 10 positions matching TRBD2. Unmatched junction bases numbered 8, after V lost 1 base and J lost 4 bases. CDR1 SGHAT and CDR2 FQDESV come from the germline V gene (reference sequence). The CDR3 extends over 17 amino acids. The CDR3 DNA sequence: TGTGCCAGCAGCTTAGACCCAGCGGGGGGGAGTGCAGATACGCAGTATTTT. It encodes CASSLDPAGGSADTQYF.

This sequence joins TRBV7-2 and TRBJ2-4; D is perhaps TRBD1 (6 bases). V was trimmed by 2 bases and J by 7 bases, leaving 12 bases between them. CDR3 size: 14 residues. In germline, CDR1 is SGHTA, CDR2 FQGNSA. Here the CDR3 DNA reads TGTGCCAGCAGCTTATCCACAGGGCACAACATTCAGTACTTC. This gives the protein CASSLSTGHNIQYF.

The V gene is TRBV5-1, the J gene TRBJ1-1; D possibly corresponds to TRBD1 (5 bases). Trimming stripped 4 bases from V and 0 bases from J, with 10 bases between. The CDR3 has 14 residues. Germline V CDR1 and CDR2: SGHRS, YFSETQ. Here the CDR3 DNA reads TGCGCCAGCAGCATAGGCAGGGTGAACACTGAAGCTTTCTTT. Translation gives CASSIGRVNTEAFF.

The sample holds a few counts of this clonotype. The genes are TRBV28 and TRBJ2-3; the match to TRBD2 covers 7 bases. With V trimmed by 7 bases and J by 14 bases, 9 bases remained unmatched. Germline loops: CDR1 MDHEN, CDR2 SYDVKM. The CDR3 covers 11 residues. CDR3 coding DNA: TGTGCCAGCACCTCCAGCGGGGCTAGGTATTTT. Translating gives CASTSSGARYF.

This rearrangement joins TRBV29-1 to TRBJ2-3, with 7 bases lining up with TRBD2. This CDR3 is 15 amino acids long. Germline V CDR1 and CDR2: SQVTM, ANQGSEA. The V segment lost 6 bases and the J segment 4 bases; nucleotides outside the gene matches: 13. Written as DNA, the CDR3 is TGCAGCGTGCGCTGGGACCCCCGGGGGGCAGATACGCAGTATTTT. Encoded protein: CSVRWDPRGADTQYF.

The chain carries TRBV24-1 and TRBJ2-1; D not resolved. Trimming removed 3 bases at V and 3 bases at J, with 14 bases between. This CDR3 region has 16 residues. Germline CDR1 is KGHDR and CDR2 is SFDVKD. Written as DNA, the CDR3 is TGTGCCACCAGTGATACGACCCGTTCGTTCTACAATGAGCAGTTCTTC. Amino acid sequence: CATSDTTRSFYNEQFF.

This clonotype was seen a few times. This chain connects TRBV12-3 or TRBV12-4 to TRBJ2-7; D may be TRBD2 (6 bases). The CDR3 extends over 14 amino acids. V was pared by 1 base and J by 6 bases, with 13 bases between. In DNA, the CDR3 is TGTGCCAGCAGTTTAGGCGGGGACCTCTCCGAGCAGTACTTC. Translation: CASSLGGDLSEQYF.

This clonotype was observed a handful of times. The chain links TRBV7-3 to TRBJ2-1; TRBD1 or TRBD2 may be the D gene (5 bases each). Germline CDR1 SGHTA, CDR2 FQGTGA. The CDR3 runs 14 residues. Trimming removed 5 bases from V and 6 bases from J, with 14 bases in between. CDR3 nucleotides: TGTGCCAGCAGCCGACAAGGGACGGGCAATGAGCAGTTCTTC. Translated: CASSRQGTGNEQFF.

The chain couples TRBV9 to TRBJ2-1; 10 positions match TRBD1. The germline gives CDR1 SGDLS, CDR2 YYNGEE. This CDR3 has 14 residues. V lost 4 bases, J lost 9 bases, and 7 bases stayed unmatched. CDR3 bases: TGTGCCAGCAGCCCCCTGGACAGGGGGGGTGAGCAGTTCTTC. It is translated as CASSPLDRGGEQFF.

The chain employs TRBV7-2 and TRBJ2-4; perhaps TRBD1 as D (5 bases). V shed 3 bases and J shed 0 bases, with 9 bases lying between them. The CDR3 extends over 15 amino acids. Germline V gene data show CDR1 as SGHTA and CDR2 as FQGNSA. The CDR3 region is CASSLDTLAKNIQYF. CDR3 DNA sequence: TGTGCCAGCAGCTTGGACACTCTAGCCAAAAACATTCAGTACTTC.

CDR3 residues: CASSPGDRAQETQYF. The CDR3 DNA is TGTGCCAGCAGCCCGGGGGACAGGGCGCAAGAGACCCAGTACTTC. The chain employs TRBV7-2 and TRBJ2-5; 9 bases map to TRBD1. CDR3 length: 15 amino acids. Trimming at V came to 5 bases and at J to 2 bases, leaving 6 bases not matched to a gene. Germline V gives CDR1 SGHTA, CDR2 FQGNSA.

This clonotype was seen a handful of times. The V gene is TRBV7-2, the J gene TRBJ2-4; 8 nucleotides agree with TRBD2. The CDR3 is 16 amino acids. Germline V CDR1 and CDR2: SGHTA, FQGNSA. With 1 base clipped from V and 7 bases from J, the junction kept 9 bases outside the gene matches. CDR3 sequence reads: CASSLEFGRARNIQYF. CDR3 nucleotides: TGTGCCAGCAGCTTAGAATTCGGGAGGGCCCGGAACATTCAGTACTTC.

The rearrangement joins TRBV9 to TRBJ1-1, with 7 bases fitting TRBD1. V shed 0 bases, J shed 3 bases, and the junction held 2 bases outside the gene matches. The CDR3 is 14 residues long. Germline CDR1 is SGDLS and CDR2 is YYNGEE. The CDR3, as DNA: TGTGCCAGCAGCGTAGGACAGGGCGACACTGAAGCTTTCTTT. It specifies CASSVGQGDTEAFF.

This clonotype was picked up a small number of times. The chain combines TRBV20-1 with TRBJ2-7, with D tentatively TRBD2 (5 bases). CDR3 size: 15 residues. The V end lost 1 base, the J end lost 4 bases, and 17 bases lay between the germline ends. The germline CDR1 and CDR2 sequences are DFQATT and SNEGSKA (reference sequence). The CDR3 DNA reads as TGCAGTGCTAGAGTTGAGGAGGAGGCTGCGTACGAGCAGTACTTC. Translated, it gives CSARVEEEAAYEQYF.

The J gene is TRBJ1-4, the V gene TRBV6-1, with no clear D. Germline loops: CDR1 MNHNS, CDR2 SASEGT. This CDR3 is built from 15 residues. The V end lost 0 bases, the J end lost 8 bases, and 13 bases lay between the germline ends. The CDR3 coding sequence is TGTGCCAGCAGTGAAGCGGCCCCGGAGCTCGAAAAACTGTTTTTT. Its translation: CASSEAAPELEKLFF.

Only one count was recorded for this clonotype. This sequence joins TRBV4-3 and TRBJ1-2; 7 bases line up with TRBD1. In germline, CDR1 is LGHNA, CDR2 YSLEER. The trim removed 4 bases at V and 4 bases at J, leaving 9 bases unmatched. The length of the CDR3 is 15 residues. The CDR3 is CASSPPGQSIYGYTF. The CDR3 DNA is TGCGCCAGCAGCCCCCCGGGACAGAGCATCTATGGCTACACCTTC.

This clonotype was recorded a few times. The chain is built from TRBV11-2 and TRBJ1-5; no clear D gene. The CDR3 spans 14 residues. Trimming removed 1 base from V and 7 bases from J, with 11 bases in between. Germline CDR1 SGHAT, CDR2 FQNNGV. The CDR3 sequence: CASSLGWGGQPQHF. CDR3 coding DNA: TGTGCCAGCAGCTTAGGCTGGGGAGGGCAGCCCCAGCATTTT.

The rearrangement links TRBV4-1 to TRBJ1-5, with 10 bases aligning to TRBD1. The CDR3 runs to 15 residues. The germline V gene encodes CDR1 MGHRA and CDR2 YSYEKL. With V trimmed by 8 bases and J by 5 bases, 9 bases remained unmatched. CDR3 sequence: CASSSGTGDDQPQHF. DNA for the CDR3: TGCGCCAGCTCCTCCGGGACAGGGGACGATCAGCCCCAGCATTTT.

This clonotype was counted between two and nine times. V gene TRBV5-1 combines with J gene TRBJ2-4; TRBD2 might be the D (5 bases). Trimming removed 4 bases from V and 0 bases from J, with 11 bases in between. The CDR3 is 15 amino acids. CDR1 is SGHRS and CDR2 is YFSETQ in the germline V gene. In DNA form, the CDR3 reads TGCGCCAGCAGCCCCTTGGCGGGAGCCAAAAACATTCAGTACTTC. Protein: CASSPLAGAKNIQYF.

Written as DNA, the CDR3 is TGCAGCGTCCACATTTGGGGGGACAGGTACAATGAGCAGTTCTTC. It encodes CSVHIWGDRYNEQFF. The V call is TRBV29-1, the J call TRBJ2-5, with 8 positions matching TRBD1. Near its end, the DNA agrees better with TRBJ2-1, so the J call may be wrong. Germline CDR1 SQVTM, CDR2 ANQGSEA. CDR3 length equals 15 residues.